The clone carrying this TCR beta chain came up many times. This sample is part of a study of blood T cells in healthy people across ages. Primers used in a second PCR of roughly 6 to 11 cycles were a sample-barcoded 5' primer and a J-beta primer mix. A single record per CDR3 protein comes from TCRdb applying MiXCR to the 5' RACE reads. The sample contains around 870,000 distinct CDR3 sequences, more than 25% of which appear only once. Per germline, CDR1 SGHTA and CDR2 FQGNSA. This CDR3 is 14 amino acids long. The V gene lost 4 bases and the J gene lost 4 bases, with 13 bases spanning the gap. Specimen: blood. This chain links TRBV7-2 with TRBJ1-2; D not certain. This TCR was recovered from a woman older than 75 in good health. CDR3 loop: CASSSTGLTYGYTF. In nucleotides, the CDR3 is TGTGCCAGCAGCTCCACCGGGCTGACCTATGGCTACACCTTC.